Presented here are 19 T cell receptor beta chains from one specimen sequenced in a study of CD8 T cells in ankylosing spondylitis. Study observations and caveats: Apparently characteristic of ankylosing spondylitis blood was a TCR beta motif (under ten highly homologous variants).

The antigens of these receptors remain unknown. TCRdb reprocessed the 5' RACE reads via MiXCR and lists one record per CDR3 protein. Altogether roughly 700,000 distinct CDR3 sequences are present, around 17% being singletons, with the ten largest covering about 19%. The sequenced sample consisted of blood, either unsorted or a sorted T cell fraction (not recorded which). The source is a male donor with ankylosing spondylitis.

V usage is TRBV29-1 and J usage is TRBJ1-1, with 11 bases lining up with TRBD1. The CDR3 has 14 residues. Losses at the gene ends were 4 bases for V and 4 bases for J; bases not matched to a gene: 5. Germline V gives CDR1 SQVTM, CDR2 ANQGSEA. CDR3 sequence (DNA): TGCAGCGTTGCATTTGGGACAGGGGGCACTGAAGCTTTCTTT. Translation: CSVAFGTGGTEAFF.

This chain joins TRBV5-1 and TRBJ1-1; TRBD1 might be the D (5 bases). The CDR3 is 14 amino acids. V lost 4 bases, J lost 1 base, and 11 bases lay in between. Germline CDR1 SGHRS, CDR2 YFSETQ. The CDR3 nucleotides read TGCGCCAGCAGCCTCGATCAGGGGAACACTGAAGCTTTCTTT. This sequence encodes CASSLDQGNTEAFF.

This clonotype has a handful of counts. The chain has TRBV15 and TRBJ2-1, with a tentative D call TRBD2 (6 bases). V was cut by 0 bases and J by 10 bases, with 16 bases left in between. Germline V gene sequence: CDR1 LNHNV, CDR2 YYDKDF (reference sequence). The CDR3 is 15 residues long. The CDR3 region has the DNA TGTGCCACCAGCAGAGATGGGGTTGGTCTAGCGGAGCAGTTCTTC. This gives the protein CATSRDGVGLAEQFF.

CDR3: CSAAGLADIFSYEQYF. DNA of the CDR3: TGCAGTGCTGCCGGACTAGCGGATATTTTCTCCTACGAGCAGTACTTC. V and J are TRBV20-1 and TRBJ2-7; TRBD2 matches at 10 bases. The CDR3 is made up of 16 amino acids. V dropped 5 bases and J dropped 0; count of bases not matched to a gene: 10. In germline, CDR1 is DFQATT, CDR2 SNEGSKA (reference sequence).

The DNA of the CDR3 is TGCGCCAGCAGCTTGAGTAGGGGAAGCTCCTACAATGAGCAGTTCTTC. Translating it yields CASSLSRGSSYNEQFF. The chain uses TRBV5-1 and TRBJ2-1, with D perhaps TRBD1 (5 bases). This CDR3 is 16 amino acids long. V dropped 1 base and J dropped 0 bases, with 11 bases sitting between them. Germline CDR1 reads SGHRS; CDR2 reads YFSETQ. Full variable domain (outside the CDR3, taken from reference TRBV5-1 and TRBJ2-1): KAGVTQTPRYLIKTRGQQVTLSCSPISGHRSVSWYQQTPGQGLQFLFEYFSETQRNKGNFPGRFSGRQFSNSRSEMNVSTLELGDSALYLCASSLSRGSSYNEQFFGPGTRLTVL.

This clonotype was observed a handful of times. For the CDR3, the DNA is TGCGCCAGCAGCTTGGAGTTCATACACAATGAGCAGTTCTTC. This translates into CASSLEFIHNEQFF. V and J are TRBV5-1 and TRBJ2-1, with no clear D. CDR1 and CDR2 (germline): SGHRS, YFSETQ. The ends were cut back, 0 bases at V and 5 bases at J, with 9 bases in the middle. CDR3 size: 14 residues.

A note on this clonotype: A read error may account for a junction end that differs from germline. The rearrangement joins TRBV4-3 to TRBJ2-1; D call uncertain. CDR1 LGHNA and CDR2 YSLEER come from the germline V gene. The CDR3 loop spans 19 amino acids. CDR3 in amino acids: CARSSTFGGGWSSYNEQFF. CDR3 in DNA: TGCGCCCGCAGCTCGACCTTCGGTGGCGGTTGGAGCTCCTACAATGAGCAGTTCTTC.

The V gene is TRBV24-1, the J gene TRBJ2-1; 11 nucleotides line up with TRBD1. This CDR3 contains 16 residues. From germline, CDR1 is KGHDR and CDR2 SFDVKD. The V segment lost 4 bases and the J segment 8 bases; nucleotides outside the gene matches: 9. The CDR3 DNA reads TGTGCCACCAGTGAAGCAGGACAGGGGGCTTTTGATGAGCAGTTCTTC. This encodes CATSEAGQGAFDEQFF.

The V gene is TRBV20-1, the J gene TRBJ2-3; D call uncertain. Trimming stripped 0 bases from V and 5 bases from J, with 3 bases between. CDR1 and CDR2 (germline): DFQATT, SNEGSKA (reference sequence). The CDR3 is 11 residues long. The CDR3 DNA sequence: TGCAGTGCTAGAGATAAAGATACGCAGTATTTT. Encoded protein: CSARDKDTQYF.

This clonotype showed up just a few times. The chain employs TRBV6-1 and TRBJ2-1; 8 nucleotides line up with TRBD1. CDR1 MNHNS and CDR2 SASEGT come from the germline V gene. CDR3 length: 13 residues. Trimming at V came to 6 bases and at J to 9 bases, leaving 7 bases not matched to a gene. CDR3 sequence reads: CASRLDRDPEQFF. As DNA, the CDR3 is TGTGCCAGCAGACTGGACAGGGACCCTGAGCAGTTCTTC.

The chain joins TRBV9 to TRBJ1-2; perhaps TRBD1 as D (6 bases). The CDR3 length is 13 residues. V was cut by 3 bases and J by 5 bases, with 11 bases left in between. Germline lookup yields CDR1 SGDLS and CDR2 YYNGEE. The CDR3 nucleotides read TGTGCCAGCAGCGCGGACAGACTTTATGGCTACACCTTC. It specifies CASSADRLYGYTF.

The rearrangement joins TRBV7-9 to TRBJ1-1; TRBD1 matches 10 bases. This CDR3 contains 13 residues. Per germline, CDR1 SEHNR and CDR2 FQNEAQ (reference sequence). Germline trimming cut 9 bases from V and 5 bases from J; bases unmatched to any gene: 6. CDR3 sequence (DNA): TGTGCCAGTTTGGGACAGGGGATGACTGAAGCTTTCTTT. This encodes CASLGQGMTEAFF. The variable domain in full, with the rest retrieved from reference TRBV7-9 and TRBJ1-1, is DTGVSQNPRHKITKRGQNVTFRCDPISEHNRLYWYRQTLGQGPEFLTYFQNEAQLEKSRLLSDRFSAERPKGSFSTLEIQRTEQGDSAMYLCASLGQGMTEAFFGQGTRLTVV.

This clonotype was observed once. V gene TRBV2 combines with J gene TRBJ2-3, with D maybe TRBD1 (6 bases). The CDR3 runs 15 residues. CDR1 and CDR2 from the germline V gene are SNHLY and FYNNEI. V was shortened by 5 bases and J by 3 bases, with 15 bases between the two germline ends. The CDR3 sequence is CASSYDRFSTDTQYF. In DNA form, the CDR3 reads TGTGCCAGCAGTTACGACAGGTTTAGTACAGATACGCAGTATTTT.

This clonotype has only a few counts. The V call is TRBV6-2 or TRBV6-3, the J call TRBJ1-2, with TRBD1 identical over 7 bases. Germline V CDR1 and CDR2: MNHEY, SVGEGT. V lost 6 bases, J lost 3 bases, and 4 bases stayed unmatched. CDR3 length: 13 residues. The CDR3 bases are TGTGCCAGCAGAAGGGGACAGTACTATGGCTACACCTTC. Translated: CASRRGQYYGYTF.

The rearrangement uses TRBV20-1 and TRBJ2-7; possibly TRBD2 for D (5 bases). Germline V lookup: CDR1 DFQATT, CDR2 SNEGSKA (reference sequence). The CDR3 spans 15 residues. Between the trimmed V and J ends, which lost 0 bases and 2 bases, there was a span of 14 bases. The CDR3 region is CSARDLETTTYEQYF. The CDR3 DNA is TGCAGTGCTAGAGATCTAGAGACTACGACCTACGAGCAGTACTTC.

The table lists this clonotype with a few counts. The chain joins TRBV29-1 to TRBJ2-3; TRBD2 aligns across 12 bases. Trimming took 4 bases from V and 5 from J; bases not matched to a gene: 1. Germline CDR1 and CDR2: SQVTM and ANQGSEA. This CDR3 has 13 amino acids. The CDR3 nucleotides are TGCAGCGTTGGGACTAGCGGGGTAGATACGCAGTATTTT. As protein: CSVGTSGVDTQYF.

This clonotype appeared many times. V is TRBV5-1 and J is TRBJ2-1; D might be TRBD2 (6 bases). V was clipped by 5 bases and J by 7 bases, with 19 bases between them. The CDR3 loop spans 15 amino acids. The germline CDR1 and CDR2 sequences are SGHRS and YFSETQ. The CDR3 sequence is CASRRVGGLWNEQFF. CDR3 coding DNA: TGCGCCAGCAGGAGGGTGGGAGGTTTGTGGAATGAGCAGTTCTTC.

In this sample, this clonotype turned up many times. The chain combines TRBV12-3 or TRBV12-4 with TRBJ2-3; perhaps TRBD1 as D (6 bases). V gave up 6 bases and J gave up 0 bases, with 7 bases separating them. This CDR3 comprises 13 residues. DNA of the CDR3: TGTGCCAGCAGCACAGGGAGCACAGATACGCAGTATTTT. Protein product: CASSTGSTDTQYF.

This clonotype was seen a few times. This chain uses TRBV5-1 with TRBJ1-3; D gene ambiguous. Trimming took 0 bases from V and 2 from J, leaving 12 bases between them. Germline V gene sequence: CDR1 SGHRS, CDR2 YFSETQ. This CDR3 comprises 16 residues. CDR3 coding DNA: TGCGCCAGCAGCTTGGAAGTGGGCAGAACTGGAAACACCATATATTTT. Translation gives CASSLEVGRTGNTIYF.